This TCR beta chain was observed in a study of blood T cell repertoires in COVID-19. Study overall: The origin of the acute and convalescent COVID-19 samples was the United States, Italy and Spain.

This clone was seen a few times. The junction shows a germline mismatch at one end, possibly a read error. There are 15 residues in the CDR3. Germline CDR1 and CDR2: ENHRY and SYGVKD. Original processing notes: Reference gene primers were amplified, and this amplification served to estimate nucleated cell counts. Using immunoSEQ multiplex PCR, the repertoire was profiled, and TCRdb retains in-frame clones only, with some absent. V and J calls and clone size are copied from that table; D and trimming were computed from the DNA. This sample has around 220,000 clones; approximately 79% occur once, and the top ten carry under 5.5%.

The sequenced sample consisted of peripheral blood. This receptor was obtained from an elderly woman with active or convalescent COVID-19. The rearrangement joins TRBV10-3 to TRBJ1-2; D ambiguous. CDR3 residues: CAITESYQQNYGYTF. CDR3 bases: TGTGCCATCACTGAGTCGTACCAACAGAACTATGGCTACACCTTC.